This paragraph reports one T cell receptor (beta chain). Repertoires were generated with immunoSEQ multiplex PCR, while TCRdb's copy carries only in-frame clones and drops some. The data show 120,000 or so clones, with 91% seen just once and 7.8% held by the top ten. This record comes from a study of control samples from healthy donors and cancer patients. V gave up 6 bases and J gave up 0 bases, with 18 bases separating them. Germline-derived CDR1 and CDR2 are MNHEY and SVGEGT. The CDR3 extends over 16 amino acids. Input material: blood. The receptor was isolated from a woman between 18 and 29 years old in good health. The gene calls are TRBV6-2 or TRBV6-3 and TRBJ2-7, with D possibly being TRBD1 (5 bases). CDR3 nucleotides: TGTGCCAGCAGCCCAGAGCAGGGTCCAAGCTCCTACGAGCAGTACTTC. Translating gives CASSPEQGPSSYEQYF.